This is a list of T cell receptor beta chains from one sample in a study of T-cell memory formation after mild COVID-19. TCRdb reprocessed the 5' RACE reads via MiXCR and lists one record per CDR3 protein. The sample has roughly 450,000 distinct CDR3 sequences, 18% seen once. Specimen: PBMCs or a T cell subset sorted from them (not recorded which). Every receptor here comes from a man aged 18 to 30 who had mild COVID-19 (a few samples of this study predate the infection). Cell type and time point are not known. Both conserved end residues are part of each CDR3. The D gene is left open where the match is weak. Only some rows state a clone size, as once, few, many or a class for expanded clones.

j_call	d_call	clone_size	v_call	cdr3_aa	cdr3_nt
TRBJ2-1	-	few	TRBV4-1	CASSHYSYNEQFF	TGCGCCAGCAGCCATTACTCGTACAATGAGCAGTTCTTC
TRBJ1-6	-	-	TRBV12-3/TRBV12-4	CASSLAYAAALHF	TGTGCCAGCAGTTTGGCGTATGCCGCAGCCCTCCACTTT
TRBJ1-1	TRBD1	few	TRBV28	CASSFIRGQWNTEAFF	TGTGCCAGCAGTTTCATCAGGGGGCAATGGAACACTGAAGCTTTCTTT
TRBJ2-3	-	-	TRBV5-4	CASSRDLIDTQYF	TGTGCCAGCAGCAGGGATCTGATAGATACGCAGTATTTT
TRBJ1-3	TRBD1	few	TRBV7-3	CASSLTGGSGNTIYF	TGTGCCAGCAGCCTTACAGGGGGCTCTGGAAACACCATATATTTT
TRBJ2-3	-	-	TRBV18	CASSRTTGYDTQYF	TGTGCCAGCTCACGGACTACCGGGTATGATACGCAGTATTTT
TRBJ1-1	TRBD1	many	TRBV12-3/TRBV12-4	CASSGTANTEAFF	TGTGCCAGCTCGGGGACAGCGAACACTGAAGCTTTCTTT
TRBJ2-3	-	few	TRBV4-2	CASSQDLGTDTQYF	TGTGCCAGCAGCCAAGATCTCGGCACAGATACGCAGTATTTT
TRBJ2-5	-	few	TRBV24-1	CATSDRGKETQYF	TGTGCCACCAGTGACCGGGGGAAGGAGACCCAGTACTTC
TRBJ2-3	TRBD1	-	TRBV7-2	CASSTGQGRPDTQYF	TGTGCCAGCAGCACGGGACAGGGGAGGCCAGATACGCAGTATTTT